Detailed here is one TCR beta chain. Its antigen is undetermined. The study ran its PCR with 60 Vbeta and 13 Jbeta primers. Data came from immunoSEQ multiplex PCR; TCRdb stores just in-frame clones and leaves some out. Here the sample spans about 150,000 clones, around 68% being singletons. The data were obtained in a study of cytomegalovirus exposure and HLA in healthy donors. V was cut by 4 bases and J by 1 base, with 13 bases left in between. The CDR3 sequence is 15 residues long. The germline CDR1 and CDR2 sequences are LNHDA and SQIVND (reference sequence). Points from the study as a whole: A later analysis linked a missense variant in DCLRE1C to the trimming of TCR beta V and J genes. It was reported that TCR beta sequences correctly inferred the HLA-A and HLA-B alleles for most subjects. Published work reported that the classifier diagnosed cytomegalovirus status with high specificity and sensitivity.

V and J are TRBV19 and TRBJ2-5; D perhaps matches TRBD2 (7 bases). Sample: PBMCs. The receptor was isolated from a man aged 25-45 years in good health and CMV-seronegative. Here the CDR3 DNA reads TGTGCCAGTAGTAAGGGGGGGGACCGCCAAGAGACCCAGTACTTC. Its protein product is CASSKGGDRQETQYF.